This T cell receptor beta chain was retrieved from a study of identical twins. V lost 3 bases to trimming and J lost 5 bases, with 7 bases between them. The CDR3 covers 13 residues. From germline, CDR1 is MNHEY and CDR2 SMNVEV (reference sequence). General study findings and limits: Its conclusions, products of cross-sectional statistical analysis, did not come from following the same donors.

In this sample, this clonotype turned up a few times. Its antigen is still unknown. A single record per CDR3 protein comes from TCRdb applying MiXCR to the 5' RACE reads. The profile shows just over 450,000 distinct CDR3 sequences, 14% of them singletons. These data also formed part of another study, on yellow fever vaccine responses in identical twins.

The chain uses TRBV27 and TRBJ2-2; D is uncertain. The clonotype originates from a woman younger than 30 in good health. The material sequenced was CD4+ T cells sorted from blood. The chain's CDR3 is CASSFVETGELFF. In DNA, the CDR3 is TGTGCCAGCAGTTTCGTGGAAACCGGGGAGCTGTTTTTT.